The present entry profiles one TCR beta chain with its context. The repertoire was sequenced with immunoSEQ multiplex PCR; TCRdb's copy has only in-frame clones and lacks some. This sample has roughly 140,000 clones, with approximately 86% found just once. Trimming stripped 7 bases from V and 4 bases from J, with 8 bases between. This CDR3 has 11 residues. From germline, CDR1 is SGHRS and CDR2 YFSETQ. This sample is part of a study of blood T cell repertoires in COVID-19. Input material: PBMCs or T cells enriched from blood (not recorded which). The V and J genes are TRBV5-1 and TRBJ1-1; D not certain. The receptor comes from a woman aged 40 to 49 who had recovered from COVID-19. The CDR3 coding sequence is TGCGCCAGCGTCAGTGGCACTGAAGCTTTCTTT. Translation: CASVSGTEAFF.